This T cell receptor beta chain was sequenced for a study of post-analysis software for immune sequencing data. For the study at large: Progressive-relapsing, secondary progressive and relapsing-remitting multiple sclerosis were among the disease courses included. Findings and limits, study-wide: The F measure placed samples prepared in the same batch into strongly shared clusters. About five TRBV segments, including TRBV5-6, TRBV5-1 and TRBV20-1, were more frequent in patients than controls. Compared with controls, patients showed significantly lower normalized Chao1 diversity.

This clonotype showed up just a few times. Its antigen is not identified. The germline gene is not matched at one end of the junction; a read error may be the cause. TCR beta libraries were prepared from cDNA with unique molecular identifiers. Starting from around 0.96 to 9.9 million T cells, the study yielded approximately 460,000 cDNA molecules. TCRdb re-called the PCR reads through MiXCR, storing one row per CDR3 protein. The table lists fewer than 850,000 distinct CDR3 sequences, about 27% of them singletons. This CDR3 is 14 amino acids long. The germline gives CDR1 SEHNR, CDR2 FQNEAQ (reference sequence).

Sample: blood. The receptor's source is a girl between 10 and 17 years old with multiple sclerosis. The rearrangement joins TRBV7-9 to TRBJ1-1, with no clear D. CDR3 residues: CASSLGARNNEAFF. The CDR3 bases are TGTGCCAGCAGCTTAGGTGCCAGAAACAATGAAGCTTTCTTT.